These 4 T cell receptor beta chains share one sample of origin, sequenced in a study of cytomegalovirus exposure and HLA in healthy donors. The table came from immunoSEQ multiplex PCR; TCRdb's copy has only in-frame clones and leaves some out. The sample includes tens of thousands of clones, around four fifths of them seen just once. The sequencing sample was made of PBMCs. These receptors were collected from a man in his thirties or forties in good health and CMV-seronegative.

This clone appeared once. The chain uses TRBV16 and TRBJ1-1; D gene ambiguous. Germline CDR1 reads KGHSY; CDR2 reads FQNENV. The V end was cut by 2 bases, the J end by 2 bases, with 9 bases between. The CDR3 is made up of 14 amino acids. In DNA, the CDR3 is TGTGCCAGCAGCCAACGAGGCAGTAACACTGAAGCTTTCTTT. The encoded protein is CASSQRGSNTEAFF.

The rearrangement joins TRBV10-3 to TRBJ1-1; TRBD1 is a possible D gene (6 bases). The CDR3 is made up of 16 amino acids. Trimming shortened V by 4 bases and J by 1 base, and 16 bases separated the two germline ends. The germline gives CDR1 ENHRY, CDR2 SYGVKD. CDR3 protein: CAISGQNRAQNTEAFF. CDR3 coding DNA: TGTGCCATCAGTGGGCAGAACAGGGCTCAGAACACTGAAGCTTTCTTT.

CDR3 residues: CATRGGFEGSNQPQHF. The CDR3 DNA reads as TGTGCCACCAGAGGAGGGTTCGAGGGGAGCAATCAGCCCCAGCATTTT. The V call is TRBV15, the J call TRBJ1-5, with D perhaps matching TRBD1 (5 bases). Trimming removed 6 bases at V and 1 base at J, with 16 bases between. The germline CDR1 and CDR2 sequences are LNHNV and YYDKDF (reference sequence). The CDR3 is 16 residues long.

This rearrangement joins TRBV15 to TRBJ2-7; a possible D gene is TRBD2 (5 bases). The V gene lost 4 bases and the J gene lost 7 bases, with 14 bases spanning the gap. Germline assignment: CDR1 LNHNV and CDR2 YYDKDF (reference sequence). CDR3 length equals 13 residues. The CDR3 protein is CATSISIRGEQYV. The DNA for the CDR3 is TGTGCCACCAGCATTTCAATCCGCGGGGAGCAGTACGTC.